Below, 17 T cell receptor beta chains from the same sample are listed, as sequenced in a study of blood T cell repertoires in COVID-19. The table came from immunoSEQ multiplex PCR; TCRdb's copy has only in-frame clones and leaves some out. The sample has about 220,000 clones; roughly 80% are singletons. Sequenced sample: peripheral blood. The receptors originated from a human donor in a cohort sampled during active COVID-19.

This chain links TRBV5-4 with TRBJ2-1, with 9 bases lining up with TRBD1. This CDR3 contains 18 residues. The ends lost 4 bases at V and 10 bases at J; junction bases unmatched: 21. CDR1 and CDR2 (germline): SGHNT, YYREEE (reference sequence). As DNA, the CDR3 is TGTGCCAGCAGCGAAAGATGGGGAAACCGGGACAGGGTAAACGAGCAGTTCTTC. Protein: CASSERWGNRDRVNEQFF.

CDR3 sequence reads: CASSLRTNYEQYF. CDR3 nucleotide sequence: TGTGCCAGCAGCCTGCGGACTAACTACGAGCAGTACTTC. The chain uses TRBV28 and TRBJ2-7; TRBD2 might be the D (6 bases). V gave up 6 bases and J gave up 3 bases, with 12 bases separating them. The CDR3 is 13 residues long. Germline V CDR1 and CDR2: MDHEN, SYDVKM.

This chain connects TRBV9 to TRBJ2-1; TRBD2 matches 9 bases. The germline V gene encodes CDR1 SGDLS and CDR2 YYNGEE. The CDR3 is 16 amino acids. V dropped 0 bases and J dropped 4; count of bases not matched to a gene: 5. The CDR3 spells CASSVVGGRAYNEQFF. DNA of the CDR3: TGTGCCAGCAGCGTAGTTGGCGGGAGGGCTTACAATGAGCAGTTCTTC.

The chain is built from TRBV5-8 and TRBJ2-3, with 8 positions matching TRBD1. This CDR3 has 17 amino acids. CDR1 and CDR2 from the germline V gene are SGHTS and YDEGEE. The V gene end was trimmed by 4 bases and the J gene end by 1 base; junction bases not matched to a gene: 11. CDR3 in amino acids: CASSLGRPGQGTDTQYF. Here the CDR3 DNA reads TGTGCCAGCAGCCTGGGGCGTCCGGGACAGGGCACAGATACGCAGTATTTT.

The rearrangement joins TRBV5-4 to TRBJ1-3, with D perhaps matching TRBD1 (6 bases). This CDR3 has 16 residues. V lost 0 bases and J lost 0, with 10 bases in between. Germline loops: CDR1 SGHNT, CDR2 YYREEE (reference sequence). The CDR3 is CASSLGQAISGNTIYF. For the CDR3, the DNA is TGTGCCAGCAGCTTGGGACAGGCTATCTCTGGAAACACCATATATTTT.

V is TRBV19 and J is TRBJ2-1; 11 positions agree with TRBD2. CDR1 LNHDA and CDR2 SQIVND come from the germline V gene (reference sequence). V lost 6 bases to trimming and J lost 0 bases; unmatched junction nucleotides: 10. The CDR3 has 18 amino acids. This chain's CDR3 is CASRKTGTSGYSYNEQFF. The CDR3 nucleotides read TGTGCCAGTAGGAAAACCGGGACTAGCGGATACTCCTACAATGAGCAGTTCTTC.

The rearrangement uses TRBV7-3 and TRBJ2-1; TRBD2 agrees at 11 bases. J lost 5 bases, V lost 5 bases, and 5 bases had no gene match. Germline V gene sequence: CDR1 SGHTA, CDR2 FQGTGA. The CDR3 sequence is 15 residues long. The CDR3 reads CASSILAGAHNEQFF. DNA of the CDR3: TGTGCCAGCAGCATACTAGCGGGAGCCCACAATGAGCAGTTCTTC.

The chain recombines TRBV10-3 with TRBJ2-7, with TRBD2 matching 7 bases. CDR1 ENHRY and CDR2 SYGVKD come from the germline V gene. The CDR3 loop spans 16 amino acids. With 3 bases clipped from V and 5 bases from J, the junction kept 13 bases outside the gene matches. CDR3 sequence: CAISDRRESFRDEQYF. The CDR3 coding sequence is TGTGCCATCAGTGATAGGCGGGAGTCCTTTAGGGACGAGCAGTACTTC.

The chain joins TRBV28 to TRBJ2-7, with 8 bases that match TRBD1. The junction had 4 bases not matched to a gene; V was cut back by 6 bases and J by 3 bases. Germline V CDR1 and CDR2: MDHEN, SYDVKM. The CDR3 loop spans 13 amino acids. CDR3 sequence (DNA): TGTGCCAGCAGACCGACAGGGGTCTACGAGCAGTACTTC. It specifies CASRPTGVYEQYF.

The chain is built from TRBV3-1 (or the pseudogene TRBV3-2) and TRBJ2-5, with 10 positions matching TRBD2. The trim removed 5 bases at V and 5 bases at J, leaving 5 bases unmatched. Germline CDR1 and CDR2: LGHDT and YNNKEL (reference sequence). The length of the CDR3 is 14 residues. CDR3 in amino acids: CASSAGTSEETQYF. CDR3 DNA: TGTGCCAGCAGCGCCGGGACTAGCGAGGAGACCCAGTACTTC.

The chain carries TRBV18 and TRBJ2-1, with 9 bases matching TRBD2. This CDR3 comprises 15 residues. V dropped 3 bases and J dropped 4; count of bases not matched to a gene: 4. Germline lookup yields CDR1 KGHSH and CDR2 LQKENI. CDR3 in amino acids: CASSPTSGLYNEQFF. For the CDR3, the DNA is TGTGCCAGCTCACCCACTAGCGGGTTATACAATGAGCAGTTCTTC. Full variable domain (outside the CDR3, taken from reference TRBV18 and TRBJ2-1): NAGVMQNPRHLVRRRGQEARLRCSPMKGHSHVYWYRQLPEEGLKFMVYLQKENIIDESGMPKERFSAEFPKEGPSILRIQQVVRGDSAAYFCASSPTSGLYNEQFFGPGTRLTVL.

This clone came up once. The sample holds other DNA sequences that translate to the same CDR3. This chain joins TRBV19 and TRBJ1-1; no definite D call. V shed 6 bases and J shed 0 bases, with 8 bases lying between them. Germline V gene lookup returns CDR1 LNHDA and CDR2 SQIVND (reference sequence). The CDR3 runs 13 residues. The CDR3 reads CASSFGLNTEAFF. CDR3 sequence (DNA): TGTGCCAGTAGCTTTGGGCTGAACACTGAAGCTTTCTTT.

This chain joins TRBV7-2 and TRBJ1-2; TRBD1 aligns across 9 bases. V was pared by 9 bases and J by 7 bases, with 12 bases of the junction left unmatched. Germline-derived CDR1 and CDR2 are SGHTA and FQGNSA. The CDR3 runs 14 residues. CDR3 protein: CASRDRDRAAGYTF. In DNA, the CDR3 is TGTGCCAGTCGCGACCGGGACAGGGCGGCTGGCTACACCTTC. Based on the CDR3 plus reference TRBV7-2 and TRBJ1-2, the full variable domain is GAGVSQSPSNKVTEKGKDVELRCDPISGHTALYWYRQSLGQGLEFLIYFQGNSAPDKSGLPSDRFSAERTGGSVSTLTIQRTQQEDSAVYLCASRDRDRAAGYTFGSGTRLTVV.

The rearrangement uses TRBV5-1 and TRBJ1-4; D may be TRBD1 (6 bases). Trimming removed 0 bases at V and 7 bases at J, with 7 bases between. Germline V lookup: CDR1 SGHRS, CDR2 YFSETQ. The CDR3 covers 13 residues. CDR3 bases: TGCGCCAGCAGCTTGGAAGGGGGTGAAAAACTGTTTTTT. This gives the protein CASSLEGGEKLFF.

The rearrangement joins TRBV6-2 or TRBV6-3 to TRBJ2-5; 10 bases map to TRBD1. The CDR3 length is 14 residues. Trimming at V came to 4 bases and at J to 5 bases, leaving 4 bases not matched to a gene. Germline loops: CDR1 MNHEY, CDR2 SVGEGT. CDR3 sequence (DNA): TGTGCCAGCAGTTGGGACAGGGGCCGGGAGACCCAGTACTTC. Its protein is CASSWDRGRETQYF.

This chain links TRBV4-2 with TRBJ2-3; perhaps TRBD2 as D (5 bases). Germline loops: CDR1 LGHNA, CDR2 YNFKEQ. Trimming shortened V by 1 base and J by 0 bases, and 14 bases separated the two germline ends. The CDR3 is 17 residues long. DNA for the CDR3: TGTGCCAGCAGCCAAGCGAGGGCAACATCTAGCACAGATACGCAGTATTTT. Translation: CASSQARATSSTDTQYF.

The rearrangement links TRBV7-2 to TRBJ1-2; D not certain. The V end was cut by 1 base, the J end by 4 bases, with 10 bases between. Germline loops: CDR1 SGHTA, CDR2 FQGNSA. The CDR3 has 14 residues. The DNA for the CDR3 is TGTGCCAGCAGCTTAGAGCGGCAGATCTATGGCTACACCTTC. Protein: CASSLERQIYGYTF.